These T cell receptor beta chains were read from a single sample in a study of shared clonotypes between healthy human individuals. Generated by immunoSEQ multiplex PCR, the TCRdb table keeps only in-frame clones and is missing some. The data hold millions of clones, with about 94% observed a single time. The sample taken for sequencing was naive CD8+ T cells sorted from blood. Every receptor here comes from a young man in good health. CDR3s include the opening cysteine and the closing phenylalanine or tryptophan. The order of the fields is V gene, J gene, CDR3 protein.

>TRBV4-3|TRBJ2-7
CASSQERTSGASSYEQYF
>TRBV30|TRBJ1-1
CAWSSQTESHTEAFF
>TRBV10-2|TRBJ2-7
CASSEVGQGLTYEQYF
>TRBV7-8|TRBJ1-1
CASSLREEGSRNTEAFF
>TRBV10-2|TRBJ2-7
CASYGTGRRDEQYF
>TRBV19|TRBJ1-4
CASSIQLETEGKLFF
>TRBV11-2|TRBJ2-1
CASSLDVADNEQFF
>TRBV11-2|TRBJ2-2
CASGLGLVVTGELFF
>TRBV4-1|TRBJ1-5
CASSLRQGSGNQPQHF
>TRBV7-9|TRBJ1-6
CASSLSTRGGSPLHF
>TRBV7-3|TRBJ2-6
CASSLGGLEANVLTF
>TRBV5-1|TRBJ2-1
CASSQGLAGGHNEQFF
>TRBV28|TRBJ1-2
CASRSGPNYGYTF
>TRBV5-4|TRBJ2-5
CASSLKGLAQETQYF
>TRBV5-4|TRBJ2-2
CASSLAALTGELFF
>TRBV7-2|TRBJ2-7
CASSRPGLANLGYF
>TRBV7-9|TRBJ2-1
CASGTVASGVDEQFF
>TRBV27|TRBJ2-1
CASRPTSGVYNEQFF
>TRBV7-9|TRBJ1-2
CASTRVGQYYGYTF
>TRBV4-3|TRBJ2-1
CASSATVWSYNEQFF
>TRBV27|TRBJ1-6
CASSLGTGTNSPLHF
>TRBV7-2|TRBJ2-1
CASSLAGGHNEQFF
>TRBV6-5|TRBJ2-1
CASSYLETYNEQFF
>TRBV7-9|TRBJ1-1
CASSSSLGVGTEAFF
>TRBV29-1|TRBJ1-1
CSVELEDGNTEAFF
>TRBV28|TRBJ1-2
CASSFTTFGYTF
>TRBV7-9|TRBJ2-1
CASILAGAPDEQFF
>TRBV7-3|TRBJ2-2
CASSLGGYTGELFF
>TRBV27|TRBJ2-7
CASSFSGRNEQYF
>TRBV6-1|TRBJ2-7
CASSEGGSFPYEQYF
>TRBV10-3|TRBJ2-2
CAITSEENTGELFF
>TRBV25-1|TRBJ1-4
CASSEVSGGDPEKLFF
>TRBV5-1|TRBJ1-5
CASSPDGGWQPQHF
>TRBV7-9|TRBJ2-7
CASSLILGPVEQYF
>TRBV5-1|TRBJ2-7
CASSEDRGYEQYF
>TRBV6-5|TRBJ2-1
CASSLTGGALDEQFF
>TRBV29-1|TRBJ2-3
CSADGGDIPSTDTQYF
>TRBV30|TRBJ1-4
CAWSVGTGGILTNEKLFF
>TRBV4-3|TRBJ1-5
CASSQRGGQPQHF
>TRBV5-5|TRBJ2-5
CASSLVLAGPETQYF
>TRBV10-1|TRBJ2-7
CASSEDWNGEQYF